These T cell receptor beta chains were read from a single sample in a study of OX40 agonist ivuxolimab in advanced cancers. TCRdb keeps only in-frame clones here, not all; method: immunoSEQ multiplex PCR. The table lists tens of thousands of clones, 89% of them singletons. Sequenced material: CD4+ or CD8+ T cells sorted from blood, taken in a trial of the OX40 agonist ivuxolimab. Receptors originate from an adult with an advanced solid tumor such as melanoma, head and neck, liver or kidney cancer. Each CDR3 is given with its conserved first and last residue. Fields, in order: V gene, clone size, J gene, CDR3 protein. Only part of the rows carry a size: once, few, many, or a class if the clone is expanded.

>TRBV7-9|.|TRBJ2-4
CASSLGGTQNIQYF
>TRBV13|.|TRBJ2-1
CASSLEGLADRDNEQFF
>TRBV20-1|.|TRBJ2-7
CSAPTGNEQYF
>TRBV5-4|.|TRBJ2-1
CASSLFSGEQFF
>TRBV19|.|TRBJ1-1
CASSISVSTEAFF
>TRBV7-8|.|TRBJ2-1
CASSLIAGATRVSSYNEQFF
>TRBV19|.|TRBJ1-1
CASSPGAANTEAFF
>TRBV19|.|TRBJ1-2
CASSIGDTMVVYGYTF
>TRBV6-5|.|TRBJ1-6
CASSYASTGVNSPLHF
>TRBV7-3|.|TRBJ2-1
CASSSTGTSYNEQFF
>TRBV5-1|.|TRBJ2-3
CASQTHFGTDTQYF
>TRBV5-1|.|TRBJ1-2
CASSLEPGNYGYTF
>TRBV7-9|.|TRBJ1-6
CASSSSGVSSPLHF
>TRBV11-3|.|TRBJ2-3
CASSDFLEGTDTQYF
>TRBV11-2|.|TRBJ2-7
CASSRKKQGTFFYEQYF
>TRBV27|.|TRBJ1-1
CASSLGAGTEAFF
>TRBV10-1|.|TRBJ2-7
CASGVSSYEQYF
>TRBV4-1|.|TRBJ2-2
CASSAPRDTYTGELFF
>TRBV27|.|TRBJ2-3
CASSLWGGPSTDTQYF
>TRBV5-1|once|TRBJ2-3
CASSWSSGGSTDTQYF
>TRBV7-2|.|TRBJ2-7
CASSLGQNSYEQYF
>TRBV15|.|TRBJ2-1
CATSRASSYNEQFF
>TRBV11-2|.|TRBJ1-2
CASSSQAYGYTF
>TRBV27|.|TRBJ1-5
CASASGQSNQPQHF
>TRBV5-5|.|TRBJ2-7
CASSLDRGLFEQYF
>TRBV11-2|once|TRBJ2-2
CASSLGVGGRDTGELFF
>TRBV13|.|TRBJ1-1
CASRTAPPGFEGTEAFF
>TRBV4-1|.|TRBJ2-7
CASSQVWGQGSEQYF
>TRBV21-1|.|TRBJ1-1
CASSKRGTEAFF
>TRBV27|.|TRBJ1-5
CASSSRGRSNQPQHF
>TRBV25-1|.|TRBJ1-2
CASSESNSAGHGYTF
>TRBV9|.|TRBJ1-4
CASSEFQGAAEKLFF
>TRBV28|.|TRBJ1-1
CASSVRGGSDTEAFF
>TRBV7-9|.|TRBJ2-7
CASRHVGGRHSYEQYF
>TRBV9|.|TRBJ1-6
CASSVVEGHSPLHF
>TRBV27|.|TRBJ1-1
CASSLSGGFEAFF
>TRBV7-3|.|TRBJ2-2
CASSSEGFGGELFF
>TRBV10-3|.|TRBJ1-6
CAISEPGTGNSPLHF